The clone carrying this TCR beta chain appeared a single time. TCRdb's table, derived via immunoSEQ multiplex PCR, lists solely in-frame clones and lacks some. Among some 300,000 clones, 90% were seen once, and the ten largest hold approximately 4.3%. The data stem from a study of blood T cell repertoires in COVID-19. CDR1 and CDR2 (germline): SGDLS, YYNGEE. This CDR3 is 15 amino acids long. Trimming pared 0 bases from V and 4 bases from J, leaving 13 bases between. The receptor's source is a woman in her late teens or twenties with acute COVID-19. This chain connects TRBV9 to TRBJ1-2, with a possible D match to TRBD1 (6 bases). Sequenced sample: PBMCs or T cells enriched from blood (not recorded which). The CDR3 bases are TGTGCCAGCAGCGTAGGACAGGCGACGACCTATGGCTACACCTTC. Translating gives CASSVGQATTYGYTF.